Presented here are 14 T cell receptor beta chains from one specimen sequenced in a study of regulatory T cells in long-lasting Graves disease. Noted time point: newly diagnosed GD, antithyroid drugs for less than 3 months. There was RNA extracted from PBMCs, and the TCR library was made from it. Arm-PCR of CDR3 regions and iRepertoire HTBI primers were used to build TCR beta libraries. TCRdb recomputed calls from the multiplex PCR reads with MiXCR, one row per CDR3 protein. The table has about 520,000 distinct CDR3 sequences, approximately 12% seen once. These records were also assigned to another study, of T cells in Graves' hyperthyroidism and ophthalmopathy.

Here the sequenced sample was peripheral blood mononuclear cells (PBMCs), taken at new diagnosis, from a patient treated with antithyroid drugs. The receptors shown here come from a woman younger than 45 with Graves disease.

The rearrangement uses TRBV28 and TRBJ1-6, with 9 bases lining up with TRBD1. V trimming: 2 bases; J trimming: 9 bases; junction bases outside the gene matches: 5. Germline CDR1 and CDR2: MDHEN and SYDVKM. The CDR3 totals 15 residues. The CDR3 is CASSLIDRGSSPLHF. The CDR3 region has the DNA TGTGCCAGCAGTTTAATCGACAGGGGGTCTTCACCCCTCCACTTT. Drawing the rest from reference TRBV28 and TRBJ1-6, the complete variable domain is DVKVTQSSRYLVKRTGEKVFLECVQDMDHENMFWYRQDPGLGLRLIYFSYDVKMKEKGDIPEGYSVSREKKERFSLILESASTNQTSMYLCASSLIDRGSSPLHFGNGTRLTVT.

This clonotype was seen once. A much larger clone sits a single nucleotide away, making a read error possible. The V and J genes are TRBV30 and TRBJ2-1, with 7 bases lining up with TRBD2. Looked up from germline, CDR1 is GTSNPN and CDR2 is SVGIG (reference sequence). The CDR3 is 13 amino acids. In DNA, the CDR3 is TGTACCTGGAAACCCGGGGGGAGTGGTGAGCAGTTCTTC. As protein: CTWKPGGSGEQFF.

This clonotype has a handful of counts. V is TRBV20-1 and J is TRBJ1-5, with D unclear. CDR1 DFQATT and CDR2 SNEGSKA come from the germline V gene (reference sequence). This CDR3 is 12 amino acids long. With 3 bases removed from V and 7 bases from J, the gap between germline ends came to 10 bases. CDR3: CSASPPGQPQHF. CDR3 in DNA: TGCAGTGCTAGCCCTCCGGGACAGCCCCAGCATTTT.

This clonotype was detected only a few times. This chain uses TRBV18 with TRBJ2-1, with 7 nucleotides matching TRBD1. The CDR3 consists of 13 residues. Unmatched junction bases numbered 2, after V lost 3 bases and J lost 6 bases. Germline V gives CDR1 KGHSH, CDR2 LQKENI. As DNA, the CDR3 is TGTGCCAGCTCACCTTACAGGGGCAATGAGCAGTTCTTC. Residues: CASSPYRGNEQFF.

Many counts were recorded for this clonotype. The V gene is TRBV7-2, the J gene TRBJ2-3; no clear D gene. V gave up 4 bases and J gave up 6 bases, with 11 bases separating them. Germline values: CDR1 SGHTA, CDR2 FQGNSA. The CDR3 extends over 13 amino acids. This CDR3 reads CASSSRLVDTQYF. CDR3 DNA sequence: TGTGCCAGCAGCTCCCGGCTGGTGGATACGCAGTATTTT. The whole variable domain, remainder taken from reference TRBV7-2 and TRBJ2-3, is GAGVSQSPSNKVTEKGKDVELRCDPISGHTALYWYRQSLGQGLEFLIYFQGNSAPDKSGLPSDRFSAERTGGSVSTLTIQRTQQEDSAVYLCASSSRLVDTQYFGPGTRLTVL.

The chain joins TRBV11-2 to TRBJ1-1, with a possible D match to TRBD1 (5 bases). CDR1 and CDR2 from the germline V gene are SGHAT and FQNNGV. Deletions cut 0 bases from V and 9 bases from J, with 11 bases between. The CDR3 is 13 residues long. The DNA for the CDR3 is TGTGCCAGCAGCTTAGAAATGCGGGGGAAAGCTTTCTTT. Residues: CASSLEMRGKAFF.

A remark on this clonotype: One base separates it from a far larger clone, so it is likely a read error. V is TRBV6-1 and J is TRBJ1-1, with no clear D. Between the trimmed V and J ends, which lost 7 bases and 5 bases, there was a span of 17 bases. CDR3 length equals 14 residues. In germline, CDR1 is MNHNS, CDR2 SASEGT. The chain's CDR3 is CASTLATVGTEAFF. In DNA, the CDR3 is TGTGCCAGCACCCTTGCCACGGTGGGTACTGAAGCTTTCTTT.

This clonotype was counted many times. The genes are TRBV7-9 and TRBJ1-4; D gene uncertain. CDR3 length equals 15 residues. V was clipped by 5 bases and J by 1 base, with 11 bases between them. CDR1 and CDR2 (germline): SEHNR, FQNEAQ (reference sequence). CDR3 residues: CASSPVGVTNEKLFF. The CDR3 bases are TGTGCCAGCAGCCCTGTCGGGGTAACTAATGAAAAACTGTTTTTT.

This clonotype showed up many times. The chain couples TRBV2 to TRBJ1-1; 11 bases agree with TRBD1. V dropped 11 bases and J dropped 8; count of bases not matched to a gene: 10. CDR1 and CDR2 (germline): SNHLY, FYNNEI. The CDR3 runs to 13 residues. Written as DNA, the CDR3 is TGTGCCTGCCTTTTGGACAGGGGGCGGGAAGCTTTCTTT. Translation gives CACLLDRGREAFF.

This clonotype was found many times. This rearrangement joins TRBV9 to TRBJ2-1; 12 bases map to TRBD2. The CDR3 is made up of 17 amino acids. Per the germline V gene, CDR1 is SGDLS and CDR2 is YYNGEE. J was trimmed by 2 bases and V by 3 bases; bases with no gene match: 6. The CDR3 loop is CASSGRLAGVTYNEQFF. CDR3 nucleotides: TGTGCCAGCAGCGGACGACTAGCGGGAGTCACCTACAATGAGCAGTTCTTC.

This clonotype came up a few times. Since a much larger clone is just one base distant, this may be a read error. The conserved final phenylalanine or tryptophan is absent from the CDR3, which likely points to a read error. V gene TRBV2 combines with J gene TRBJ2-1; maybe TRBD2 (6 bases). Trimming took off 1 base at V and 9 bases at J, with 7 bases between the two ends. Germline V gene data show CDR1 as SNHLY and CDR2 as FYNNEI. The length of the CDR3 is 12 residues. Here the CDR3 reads CASSEEGGEQFL. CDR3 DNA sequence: TGTGCCAGCAGTGAAGAGGGAGGTGAGCAGTTCCTC.

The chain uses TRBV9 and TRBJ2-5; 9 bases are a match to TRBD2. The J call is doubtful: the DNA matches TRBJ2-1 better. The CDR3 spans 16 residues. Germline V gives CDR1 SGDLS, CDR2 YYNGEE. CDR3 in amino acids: CASSVRREGGPNEQFF. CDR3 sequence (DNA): TGTGCCAGCAGCGTACGGCGGGAGGGGGGGCCCAATGAGCAGTTCTTC.

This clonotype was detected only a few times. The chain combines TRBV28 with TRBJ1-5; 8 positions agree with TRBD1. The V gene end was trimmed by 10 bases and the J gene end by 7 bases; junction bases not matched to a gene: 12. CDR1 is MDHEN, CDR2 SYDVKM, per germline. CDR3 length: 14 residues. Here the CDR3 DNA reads TGTGCCATTGCCCGGGACAGGATGTACCAGCCCCAGCATTTT. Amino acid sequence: CAIARDRMYQPQHF. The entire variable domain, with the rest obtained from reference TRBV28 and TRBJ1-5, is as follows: DVKVTQSSRYLVKRTGEKVFLECVQDMDHENMFWYRQDPGLGLRLIYFSYDVKMKEKGDIPEGYSVSREKKERFSLILESASTNQTSMYLCAIARDRMYQPQHFGDGTRLSIL.

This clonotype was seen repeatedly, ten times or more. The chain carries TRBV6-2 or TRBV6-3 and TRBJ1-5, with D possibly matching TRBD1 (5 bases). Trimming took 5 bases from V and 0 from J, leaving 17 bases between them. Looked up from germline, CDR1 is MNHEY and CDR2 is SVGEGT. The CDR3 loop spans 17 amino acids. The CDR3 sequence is CASSEAGGRYSNQPQHF. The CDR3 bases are TGTGCCAGCAGTGAAGCGGGGGGTCGGTATAGCAATCAGCCCCAGCATTTT.